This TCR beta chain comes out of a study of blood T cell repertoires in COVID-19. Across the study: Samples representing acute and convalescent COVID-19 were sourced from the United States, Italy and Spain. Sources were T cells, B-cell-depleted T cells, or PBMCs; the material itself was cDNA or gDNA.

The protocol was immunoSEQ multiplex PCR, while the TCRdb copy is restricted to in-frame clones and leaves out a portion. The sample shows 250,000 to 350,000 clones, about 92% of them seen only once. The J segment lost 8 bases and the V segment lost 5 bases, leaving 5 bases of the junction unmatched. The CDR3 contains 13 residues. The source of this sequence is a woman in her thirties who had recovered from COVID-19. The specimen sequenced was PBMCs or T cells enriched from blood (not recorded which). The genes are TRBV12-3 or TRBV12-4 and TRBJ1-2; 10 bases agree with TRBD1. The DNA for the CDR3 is TGTGCCAGCAGTCCGGGACAGGGGAAAGGCTACACCTTC. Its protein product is CASSPGQGKGYTF.